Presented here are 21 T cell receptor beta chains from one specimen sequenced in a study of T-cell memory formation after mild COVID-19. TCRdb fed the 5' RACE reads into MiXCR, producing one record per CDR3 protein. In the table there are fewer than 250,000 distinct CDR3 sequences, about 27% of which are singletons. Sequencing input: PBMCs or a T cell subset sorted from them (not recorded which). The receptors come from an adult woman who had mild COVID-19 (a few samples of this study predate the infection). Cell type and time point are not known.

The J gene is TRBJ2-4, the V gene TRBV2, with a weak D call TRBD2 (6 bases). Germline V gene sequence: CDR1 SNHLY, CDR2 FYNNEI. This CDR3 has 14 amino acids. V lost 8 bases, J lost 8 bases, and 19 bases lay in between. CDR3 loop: CASGVGGGGDIQYF. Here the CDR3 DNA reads TGTGCCAGCGGGGTAGGTGGGGGAGGAGACATTCAGTACTTC.

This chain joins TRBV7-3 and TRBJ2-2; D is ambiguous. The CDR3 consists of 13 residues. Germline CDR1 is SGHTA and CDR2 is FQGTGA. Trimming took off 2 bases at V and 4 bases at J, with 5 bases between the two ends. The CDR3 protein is CASSLEPTGELFF. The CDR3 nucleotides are TGTGCCAGCAGCTTAGAGCCCACCGGGGAGCTGTTTTTT.

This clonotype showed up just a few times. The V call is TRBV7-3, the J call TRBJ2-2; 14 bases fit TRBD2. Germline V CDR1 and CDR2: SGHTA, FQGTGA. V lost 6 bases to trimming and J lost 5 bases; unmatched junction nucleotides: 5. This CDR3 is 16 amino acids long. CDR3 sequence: CASSSGLAGGTGELFF. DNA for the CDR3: TGTGCCAGCAGTTCAGGACTAGCGGGAGGAACCGGGGAGCTGTTTTTT.

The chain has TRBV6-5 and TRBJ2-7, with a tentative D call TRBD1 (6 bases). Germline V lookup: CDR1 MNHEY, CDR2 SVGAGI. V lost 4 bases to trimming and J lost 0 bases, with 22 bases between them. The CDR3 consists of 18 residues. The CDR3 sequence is CASSSKYNRVGDSYEQYF. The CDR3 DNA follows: TGTGCCAGCAGTTCCAAATATAACAGGGTTGGAGACTCCTACGAGCAGTACTTC.

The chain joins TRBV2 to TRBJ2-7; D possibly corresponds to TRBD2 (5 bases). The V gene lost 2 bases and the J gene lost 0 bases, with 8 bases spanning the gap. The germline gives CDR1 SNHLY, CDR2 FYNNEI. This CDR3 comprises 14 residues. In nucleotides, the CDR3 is TGTGCCAGCAGTGAAACCGGGGTCTCCTACGAGCAGTACTTC. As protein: CASSETGVSYEQYF.

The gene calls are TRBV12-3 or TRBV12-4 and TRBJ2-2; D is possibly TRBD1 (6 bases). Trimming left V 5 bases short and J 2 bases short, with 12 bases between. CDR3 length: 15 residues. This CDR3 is CASSTHRVNTGELFF. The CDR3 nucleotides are TGTGCCAGCAGTACGCACAGGGTTAACACCGGGGAGCTGTTTTTT.

CDR3 nucleotides: TGTGCCAGCAGCTTGCGGATGCTCGGTGAAGCTTTCTTT. It translates to CASSLRMLGEAFF. V gene TRBV5-6 combines with J gene TRBJ1-1; no definite D call. Germline values: CDR1 SGHDT, CDR2 YYEEEE. The CDR3 consists of 13 residues. The germline V and J ends were trimmed by 1 base and 7 bases, with 11 bases remaining between them.

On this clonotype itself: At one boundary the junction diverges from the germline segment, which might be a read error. The CDR3 bases are TGCGCCAGCAGCTTGGGAGGGGACAGCATGCGAGAGACCCAGCACTTC. Its protein product is CASSLGGDSMRETQHF. The J gene is TRBJ2-5, the V gene TRBV5-1; 7 bases fit TRBD1. The CDR3 spans 16 residues. CDR1 is SGHRS and CDR2 is YFSETQ in the germline V gene.

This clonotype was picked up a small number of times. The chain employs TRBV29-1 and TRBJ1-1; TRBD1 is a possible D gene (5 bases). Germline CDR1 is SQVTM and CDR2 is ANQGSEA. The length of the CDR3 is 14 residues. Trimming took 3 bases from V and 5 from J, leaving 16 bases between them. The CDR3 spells CSVDRGSSPTEAFF. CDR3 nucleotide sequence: TGCAGCGTTGATAGGGGATCCAGCCCTACTGAAGCTTTCTTT.

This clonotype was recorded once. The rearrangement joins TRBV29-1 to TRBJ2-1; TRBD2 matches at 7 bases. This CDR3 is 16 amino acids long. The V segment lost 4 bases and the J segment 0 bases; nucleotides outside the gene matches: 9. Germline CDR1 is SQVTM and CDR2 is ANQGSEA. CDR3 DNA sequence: TGCAGCGTTGTTGGGGAGGGTCCTGGCTCCTACAATGAGCAGTTCTTC. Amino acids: CSVVGEGPGSYNEQFF.

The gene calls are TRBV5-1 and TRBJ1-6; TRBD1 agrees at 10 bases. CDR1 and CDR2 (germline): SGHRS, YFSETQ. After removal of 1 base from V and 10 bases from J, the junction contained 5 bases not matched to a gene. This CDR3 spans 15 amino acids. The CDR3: CASSLRTGGLSPLHF. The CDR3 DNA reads TGCGCCAGCAGCTTGCGGACAGGGGGATTGTCACCCCTCCACTTT.

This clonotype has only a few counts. The CDR3 here is CASSLTGENIQYF. The CDR3 region has the DNA TGTGCCAGCAGCCTTACAGGGGAGAACATTCAGTACTTC. This chain connects TRBV7-9 to TRBJ2-4, with 7 bases matching TRBD1. The germline V gene has CDR1 SEHNR and CDR2 FQNEAQ (reference sequence). The junction had 5 bases not matched to a gene; V was cut back by 5 bases and J by 7 bases. CDR3 length: 13 residues. Combining the CDR3 with reference TRBV7-9 and TRBJ2-4 gives the whole variable domain DTGVSQNPRHKITKRGQNVTFRCDPISEHNRLYWYRQTLGQGPEFLTYFQNEAQLEKSRLLSDRFSAERPKGSFSTLEIQRTEQGDSAMYLCASSLTGENIQYFGAGTRLSVL.

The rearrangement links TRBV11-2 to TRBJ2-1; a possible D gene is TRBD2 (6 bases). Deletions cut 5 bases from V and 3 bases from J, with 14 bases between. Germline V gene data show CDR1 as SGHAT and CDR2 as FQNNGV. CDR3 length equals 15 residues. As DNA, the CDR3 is TGTGCCAGCAGCCCGCCGAGGGACTTCTACAATGAGCAGTTCTTC. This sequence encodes CASSPPRDFYNEQFF.

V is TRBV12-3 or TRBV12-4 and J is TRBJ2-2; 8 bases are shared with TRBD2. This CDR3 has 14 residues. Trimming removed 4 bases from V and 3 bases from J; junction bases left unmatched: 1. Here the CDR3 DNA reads TGTGCCAGCAGTTCGGGGGGGGACACCGGGGAGCTGTTTTTT. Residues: CASSSGGDTGELFF.

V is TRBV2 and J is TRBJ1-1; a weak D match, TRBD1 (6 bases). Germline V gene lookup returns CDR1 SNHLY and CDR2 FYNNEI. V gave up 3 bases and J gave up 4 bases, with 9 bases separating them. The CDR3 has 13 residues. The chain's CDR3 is CASSDQGITEAFF. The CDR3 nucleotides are TGTGCCAGCAGTGATCAGGGGATCACTGAAGCTTTCTTT.

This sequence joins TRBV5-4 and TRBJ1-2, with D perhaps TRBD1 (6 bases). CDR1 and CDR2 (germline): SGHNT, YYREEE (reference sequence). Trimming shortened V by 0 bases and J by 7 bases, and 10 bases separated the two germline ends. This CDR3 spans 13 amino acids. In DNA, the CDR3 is TGTGCCAGCAGCTTGGACAGGGAGGGTGGCTACACCTTC. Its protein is CASSLDREGGYTF.

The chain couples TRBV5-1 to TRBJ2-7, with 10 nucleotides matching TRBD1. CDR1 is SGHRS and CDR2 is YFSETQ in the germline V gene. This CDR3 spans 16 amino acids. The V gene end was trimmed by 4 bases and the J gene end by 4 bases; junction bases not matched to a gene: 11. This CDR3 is CASSIGPGQGLYEQYF. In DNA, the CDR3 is TGCGCCAGCAGCATCGGACCGGGACAGGGGTTATACGAGCAGTACTTC. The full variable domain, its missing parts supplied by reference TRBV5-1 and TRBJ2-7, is KAGVTQTPRYLIKTRGQQVTLSCSPISGHRSVSWYQQTPGQGLQFLFEYFSETQRNKGNFPGRFSGRQFSNSRSEMNVSTLELGDSALYLCASSIGPGQGLYEQYFGPGTRLTVT.

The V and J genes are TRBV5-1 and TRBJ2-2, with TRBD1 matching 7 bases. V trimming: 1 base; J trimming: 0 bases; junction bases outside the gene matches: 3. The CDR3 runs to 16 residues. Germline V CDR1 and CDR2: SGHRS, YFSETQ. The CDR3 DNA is TGCGCCAGCAGCTTGTCGGGGACAGCGAACACCGGGGAGCTGTTTTTT. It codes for CASSLSGTANTGELFF.

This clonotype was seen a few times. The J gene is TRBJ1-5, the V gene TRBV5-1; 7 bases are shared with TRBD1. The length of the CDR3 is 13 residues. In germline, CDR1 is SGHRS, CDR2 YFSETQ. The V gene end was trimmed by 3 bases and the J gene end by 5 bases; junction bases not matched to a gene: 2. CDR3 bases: TGCGCCAGCAGCTCAGGGGGGGATCAGCCCCAGCATTTT. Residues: CASSSGGDQPQHF.

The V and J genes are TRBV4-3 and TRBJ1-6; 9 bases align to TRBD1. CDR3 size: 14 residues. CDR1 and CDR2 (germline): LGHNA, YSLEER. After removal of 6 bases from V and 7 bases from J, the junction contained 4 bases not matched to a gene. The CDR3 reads CASSGGQGNSPLHF. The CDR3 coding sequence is TGCGCCAGCAGTGGGGGACAGGGCAATTCACCCCTCCACTTT.

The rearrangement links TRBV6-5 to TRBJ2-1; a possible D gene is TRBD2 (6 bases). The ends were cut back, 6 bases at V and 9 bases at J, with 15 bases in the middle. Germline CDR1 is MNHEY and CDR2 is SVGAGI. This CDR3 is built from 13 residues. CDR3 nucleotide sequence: TGTGCCAGCAGGGCGGAGGGCCCTCGTGAGCAGTTCTTC. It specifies CASRAEGPREQFF.